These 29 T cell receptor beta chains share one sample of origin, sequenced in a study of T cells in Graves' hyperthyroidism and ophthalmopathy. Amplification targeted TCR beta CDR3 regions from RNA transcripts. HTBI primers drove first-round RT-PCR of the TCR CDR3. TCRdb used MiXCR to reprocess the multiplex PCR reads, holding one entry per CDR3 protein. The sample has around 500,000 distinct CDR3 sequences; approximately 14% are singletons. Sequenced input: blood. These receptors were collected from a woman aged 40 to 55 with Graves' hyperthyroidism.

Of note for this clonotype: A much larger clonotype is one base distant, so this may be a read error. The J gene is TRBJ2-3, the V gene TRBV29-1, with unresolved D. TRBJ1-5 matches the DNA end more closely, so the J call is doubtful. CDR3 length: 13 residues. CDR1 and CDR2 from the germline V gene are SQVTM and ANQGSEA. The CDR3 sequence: CSVEPEGTDTQHF. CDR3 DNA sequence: TGCAGCGTCGAACCCGAGGGCACAGATACGCAGCATTTT.

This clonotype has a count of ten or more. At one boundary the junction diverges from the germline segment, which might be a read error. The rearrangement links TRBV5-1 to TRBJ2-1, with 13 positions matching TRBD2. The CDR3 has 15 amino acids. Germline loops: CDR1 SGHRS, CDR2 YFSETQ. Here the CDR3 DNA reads TGTGCCAGCAGCTGGGGACTAGCGGGATACAATGAGCAGTTCTTC. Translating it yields CASSWGLAGYNEQFF.

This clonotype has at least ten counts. This chain's CDR3 is CASSSPGRGGEQYF. The CDR3 region has the DNA TGCGCCAGCAGCTCACCGGGCAGGGGGGGCGAGCAGTACTTC. The chain recombines TRBV5-1 with TRBJ2-7; D could derive from TRBD1 or TRBD2 (7 bases each). Germline loops: CDR1 SGHRS, CDR2 YFSETQ. The CDR3 runs to 14 residues. The germline V and J ends were trimmed by 3 bases and 6 bases, with 16 bases remaining between them.

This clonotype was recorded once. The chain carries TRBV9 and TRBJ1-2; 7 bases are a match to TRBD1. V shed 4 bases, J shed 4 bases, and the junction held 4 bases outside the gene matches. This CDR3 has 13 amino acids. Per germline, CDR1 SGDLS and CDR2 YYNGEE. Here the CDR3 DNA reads TGTGCCAGCAGCACAACAGGGGCCTATGGCTACACCTTC. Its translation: CASSTTGAYGYTF.

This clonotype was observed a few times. CDR3 sequence reads: CASSLDPRANEKLFF. CDR3 in DNA: TGTGCCAGCAGTTTAGATCCGCGGGCTAATGAAAAACTGTTTTTT. The chain joins TRBV28 to TRBJ1-4; the D is unclear. Germline CDR1 reads MDHEN; CDR2 reads SYDVKM. V lost 2 bases and J lost 3, with 10 bases in between. This CDR3 region has 15 residues.

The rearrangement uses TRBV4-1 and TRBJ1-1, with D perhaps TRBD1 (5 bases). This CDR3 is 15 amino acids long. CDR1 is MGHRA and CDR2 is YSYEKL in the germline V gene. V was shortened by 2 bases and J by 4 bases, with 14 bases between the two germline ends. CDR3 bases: TGCGCCAGCAGCCAACCGTCTCGGGGGATCACTGAAGCTTTCTTT. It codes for CASSQPSRGITEAFF.

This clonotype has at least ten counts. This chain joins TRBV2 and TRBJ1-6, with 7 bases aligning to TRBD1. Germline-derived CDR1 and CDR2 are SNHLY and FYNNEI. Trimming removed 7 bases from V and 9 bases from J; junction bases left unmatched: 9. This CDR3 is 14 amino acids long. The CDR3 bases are TGTGCCAGCACAGGACAGGCAAAACGTTCACCCCTCCACTTT. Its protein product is CASTGQAKRSPLHF.

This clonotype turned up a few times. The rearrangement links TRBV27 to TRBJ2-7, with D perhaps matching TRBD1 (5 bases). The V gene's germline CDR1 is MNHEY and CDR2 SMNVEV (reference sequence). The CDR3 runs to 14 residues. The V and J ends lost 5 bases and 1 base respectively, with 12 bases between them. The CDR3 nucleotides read TGTGCCAGCAGTCAGGACACAACATCCTACGAGCAGTACTTC. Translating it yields CASSQDTTSYEQYF.

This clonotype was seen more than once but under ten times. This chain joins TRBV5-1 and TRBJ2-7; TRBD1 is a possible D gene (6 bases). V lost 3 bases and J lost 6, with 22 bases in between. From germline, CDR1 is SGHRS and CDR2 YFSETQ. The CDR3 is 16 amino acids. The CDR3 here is CASSWDPGATSTEQYF. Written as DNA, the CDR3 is TGCGCCAGCAGCTGGGACCCAGGGGCCACATCTACCGAGCAGTACTTC.

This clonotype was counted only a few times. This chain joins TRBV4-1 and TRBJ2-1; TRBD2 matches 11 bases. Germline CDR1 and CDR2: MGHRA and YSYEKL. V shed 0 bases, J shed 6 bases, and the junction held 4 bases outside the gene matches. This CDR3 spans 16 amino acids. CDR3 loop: CASSQERLAGGNEQFF. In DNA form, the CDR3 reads TGCGCCAGCAGCCAAGAACGGCTAGCGGGGGGCAATGAGCAGTTCTTC.

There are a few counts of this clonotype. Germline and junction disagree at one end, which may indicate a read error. The CDR3 is CASSQDVTSSYNERFF. The CDR3 DNA follows: TGTGCCAGCAGCCAAGACGTCACTAGCAGCTACAATGAGCGGTTCTTC. The chain carries TRBV3-1 and TRBJ2-1, with D possibly being TRBD2 (6 bases). The CDR3 runs to 16 residues. The germline gives CDR1 LGHDT, CDR2 YNNKEL (reference sequence).

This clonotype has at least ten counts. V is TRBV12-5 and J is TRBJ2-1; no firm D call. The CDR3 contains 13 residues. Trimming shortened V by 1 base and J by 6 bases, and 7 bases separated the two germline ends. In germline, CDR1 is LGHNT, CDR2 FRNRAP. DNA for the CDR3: TGTGCTAGTGGTTTGGATTTGGGCAATGAGCAGTTCTTC. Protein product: CASGLDLGNEQFF.

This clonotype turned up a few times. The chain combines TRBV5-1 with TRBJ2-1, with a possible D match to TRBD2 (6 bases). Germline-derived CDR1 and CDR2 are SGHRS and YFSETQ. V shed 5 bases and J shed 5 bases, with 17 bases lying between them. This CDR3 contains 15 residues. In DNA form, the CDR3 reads TGCGCCAGCAGAAGGGCCGGGACTGAAAACAATGAGCAGTTCTTC. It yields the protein CASRRAGTENNEQFF.

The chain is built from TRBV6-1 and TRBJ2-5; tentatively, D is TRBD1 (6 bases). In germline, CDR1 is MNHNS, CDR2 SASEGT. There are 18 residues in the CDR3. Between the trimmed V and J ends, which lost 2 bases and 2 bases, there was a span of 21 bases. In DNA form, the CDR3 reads TGTGCCAGCAGTGAATTCGGCTTCCCGTCCAGGGGACAAGAGACCCAGTACTTC. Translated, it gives CASSEFGFPSRGQETQYF.

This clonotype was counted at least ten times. CDR3 nucleotide sequence: TGCAGTGCGACCCCAGATAGTGTGAGCAATCAGCCCCAGCATTTT. This encodes CSATPDSVSNQPQHF. The chain is built from TRBV20-1 and TRBJ1-5; D is unclear. V shed 6 bases and J shed 1 base, with 16 bases lying between them. Germline CDR1 is DFQATT and CDR2 is SNEGSKA (reference sequence). The CDR3 is 15 residues long.

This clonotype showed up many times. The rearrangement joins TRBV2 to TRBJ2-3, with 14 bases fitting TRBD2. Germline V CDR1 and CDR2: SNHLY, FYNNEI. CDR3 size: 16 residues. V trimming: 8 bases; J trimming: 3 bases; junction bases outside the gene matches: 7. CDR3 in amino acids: CASYGTSGSKTDTQYF. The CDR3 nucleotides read TGTGCCAGCTACGGGACTAGCGGGAGTAAAACAGATACGCAGTATTTT.

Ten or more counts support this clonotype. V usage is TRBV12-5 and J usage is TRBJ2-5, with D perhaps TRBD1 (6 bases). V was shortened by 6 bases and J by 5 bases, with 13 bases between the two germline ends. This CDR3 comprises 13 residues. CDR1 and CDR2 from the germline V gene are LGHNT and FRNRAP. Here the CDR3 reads CASGLQGSETQYF. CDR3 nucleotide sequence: TGTGCTAGTGGACTACAGGGTTCCGAGACCCAGTACTTC. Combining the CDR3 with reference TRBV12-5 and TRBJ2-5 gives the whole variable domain DARVTQTPRHKVTEMGQEVTMRCQPILGHNTVFWYRQTMMQGLELLAYFRNRAPLDDSGMPKDRFSAEMPDATLATLKIQPSEPRDSAVYFCASGLQGSETQYFGPGTRLLVL.

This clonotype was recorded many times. CDR3 protein: CSANPTSGSMYEQYF. DNA of the CDR3: TGCAGTGCTAACCCCACTAGCGGGAGTATGTACGAGCAGTACTTC. The chain combines TRBV20-1 with TRBJ2-7; 11 bases agree with TRBD2. The ends lost 4 bases at V and 4 bases at J; junction bases unmatched: 9. CDR1 is DFQATT, CDR2 SNEGSKA, per germline (reference sequence). The CDR3 runs to 15 residues.

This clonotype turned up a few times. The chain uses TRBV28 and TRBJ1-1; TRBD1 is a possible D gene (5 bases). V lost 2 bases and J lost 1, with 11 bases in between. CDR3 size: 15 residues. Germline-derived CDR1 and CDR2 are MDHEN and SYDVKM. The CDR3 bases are TGTGCCAGCAGTTTAGTTAAAGGGACGAACACTGAAGCTTTCTTT. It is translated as CASSLVKGTNTEAFF.

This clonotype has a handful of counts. CDR3 loop: CASSFGTSGRVALGEQYF. As DNA, the CDR3 is TGTGCCAGCAGTTTCGGGACTAGCGGGAGGGTCGCTCTGGGGGAGCAGTACTTC. V usage is TRBV27 and J usage is TRBJ2-7; TRBD2 aligns across 16 bases. The CDR3 sequence is 18 residues long. Per germline, CDR1 MNHEY and CDR2 SMNVEV (reference sequence). Trimming at V came to 3 bases and at J to 7 bases, leaving 12 bases not matched to a gene.

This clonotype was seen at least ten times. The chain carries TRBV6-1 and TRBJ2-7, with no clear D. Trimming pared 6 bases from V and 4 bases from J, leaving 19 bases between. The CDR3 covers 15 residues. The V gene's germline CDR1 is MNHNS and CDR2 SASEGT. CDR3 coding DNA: TGTGCCAGCAGACCATCTAGGGTGACCCTGTACGAGCAGTACTTC. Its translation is CASRPSRVTLYEQYF.

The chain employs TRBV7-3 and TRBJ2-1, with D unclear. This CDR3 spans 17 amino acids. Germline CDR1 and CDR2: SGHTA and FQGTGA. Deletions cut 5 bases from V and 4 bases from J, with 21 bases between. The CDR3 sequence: CASSAAPLGGKYNEQFF. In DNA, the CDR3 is TGTGCCAGCAGCGCCGCCCCATTGGGTGGGAAGTACAATGAGCAGTTCTTC.

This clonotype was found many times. The CDR3 is CASSEDPGQGVGSQYF. In DNA form, the CDR3 reads TGTGCCAGCAGTGAAGACCCGGGACAGGGCGTTGGTTCGCAGTATTTT. The chain combines TRBV2 with TRBJ2-3, with 9 nucleotides matching TRBD1. From germline, CDR1 is SNHLY and CDR2 FYNNEI. The CDR3 sequence is 16 residues long. With V trimmed by 1 base and J by 10 bases, 12 bases remained unmatched.

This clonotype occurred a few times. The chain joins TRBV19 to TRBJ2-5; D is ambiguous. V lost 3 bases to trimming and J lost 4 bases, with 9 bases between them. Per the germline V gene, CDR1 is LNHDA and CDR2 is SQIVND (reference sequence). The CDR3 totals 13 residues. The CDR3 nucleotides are TGTGCCAGTAGTATTAGCCGCGGAGAGACCCAGTACTTC. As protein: CASSISRGETQYF.

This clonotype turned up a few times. CDR3 DNA sequence: TGTGCCAGCAACATGCCGGGAGGGAGTAATGAAAAACTGTTTTTT. Translating it yields CASNMPGGSNEKLFF. The chain combines TRBV7-9 with TRBJ1-4; unclear D gene. The CDR3 is 15 amino acids. Germline V CDR1 and CDR2: SEHNR, FQNEAQ (reference sequence). V gave up 7 bases and J gave up 4 bases, with 16 bases separating them.

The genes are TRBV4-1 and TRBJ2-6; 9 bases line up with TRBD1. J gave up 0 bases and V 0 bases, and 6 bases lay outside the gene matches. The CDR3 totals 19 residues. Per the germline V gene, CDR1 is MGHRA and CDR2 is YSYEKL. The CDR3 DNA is TGCGCCAGCAGCCAAGAAGGGACAGGGTACCTCTCTGGGGCCAACGTCCTGACTTTC. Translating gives CASSQEGTGYLSGANVLTF.

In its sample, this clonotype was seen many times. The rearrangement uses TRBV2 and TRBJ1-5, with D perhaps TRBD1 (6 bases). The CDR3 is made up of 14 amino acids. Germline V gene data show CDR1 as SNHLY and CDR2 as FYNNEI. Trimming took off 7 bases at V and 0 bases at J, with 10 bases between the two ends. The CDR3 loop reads CASKGGDSNQPQHF. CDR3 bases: TGTGCCAGCAAGGGGGGGGATAGCAATCAGCCCCAGCATTTT.

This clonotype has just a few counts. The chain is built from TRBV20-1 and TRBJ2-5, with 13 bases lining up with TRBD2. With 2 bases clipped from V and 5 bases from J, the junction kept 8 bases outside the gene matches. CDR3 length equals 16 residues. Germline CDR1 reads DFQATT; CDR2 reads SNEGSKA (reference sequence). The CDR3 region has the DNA TGCAGTGCTAGATTTTGGACTAGCGGGAGCGGGGAGACCCAGTACTTC. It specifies CSARFWTSGSGETQYF.

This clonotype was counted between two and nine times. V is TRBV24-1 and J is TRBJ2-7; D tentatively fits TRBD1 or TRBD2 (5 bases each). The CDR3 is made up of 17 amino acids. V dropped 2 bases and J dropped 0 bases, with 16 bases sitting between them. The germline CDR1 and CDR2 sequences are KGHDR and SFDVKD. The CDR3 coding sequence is TGTGCCACCAGTGATTCCTCTTCGGGACCGAGCTCCTACGAGCAGTACTTC. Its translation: CATSDSSSGPSSYEQYF.